This is a list of T cell receptor beta chains from one sample in a study of blood T cell repertoires in COVID-19. Produced via immunoSEQ multiplex PCR; TCRdb's table is partial and in-frame only. The table has 110,000 or so clones, roughly 85% seen once. The sequenced sample was peripheral blood. Every receptor here comes from a man aged 35 to 55 with acute or convalescent COVID-19. Both conserved end residues are part of each CDR3. D genes are given only for firm matches. Only some rows state a clone size, as once, few, many or a class for expanded clones.

clone_size | j_call | v_call | d_call | cdr3_aa | cdr3_nt
once | TRBJ2-5 | TRBV25-1 | - | CASSEYMQGSGGETQYF | TGTGCCAGCAGTGAATATATGCAGGGCTCCGGGGGAGAGACCCAGTACTTC
once | TRBJ1-3 | TRBV12-3/TRBV12-4 | - | CASSYTTGNTIYF | TGTGCCAGCAGCTACACTACTGGAAACACCATATATTTT
- | TRBJ2-2 | TRBV6-5 | TRBD2 | CASRGLAANTGELFF | TGTGCCAGCAGGGGACTAGCGGCGAACACCGGGGAGCTGTTTTTT
- | TRBJ2-5 | TRBV6-5 | TRBD2 | CASRYSGGAQETQYF | TGTGCCAGCCGGTATAGCGGGGGGGCCCAAGAGACCCAGTACTTC
- | TRBJ1-2 | TRBV10-3 | - | CAISSPAGGYGYTF | TGTGCCATCAGTTCTCCAGCGGGGGGGTATGGCTACACCTTC
- | TRBJ2-3 | TRBV7-8 | - | CASSLRGGGQSGTDTQYF | TGTGCCAGCAGCTTACGGGGCGGGGGCCAATCTGGCACAGATACGCAGTATTTT
- | TRBJ1-5 | TRBV19 | - | CASSLEYNQPQHF | TGTGCCAGTAGTCTTGAGTACAATCAGCCCCAGCATTTT
- | TRBJ2-1 | TRBV28 | TRBD2 | CASSGGNNEQFF | TGTGCCAGCAGCGGGGGGAACAATGAGCAGTTCTTC
- | TRBJ2-5 | TRBV5-4 | - | CASSSKGLTQETQYF | TGTGCCAGCAGCTCGAAGGGACTGACACAAGAGACCCAGTACTTC
- | TRBJ1-4 | TRBV9 | - | CASSVMAGMTNEKLFF | TGTGCCAGCAGCGTAATGGCAGGGATGACTAATGAAAAACTGTTTTTT
- | TRBJ2-1 | TRBV19 | TRBD2 | CASSIVGGGKNEQFF | TGTGCCAGTAGTATAGTTGGGGGGGGGAAGAATGAGCAGTTCTTC
- | TRBJ1-2 | TRBV9 | TRBD1 | CASSGQGQGHYGYTF | TGTGCCAGCAGCGGCCAAGGACAGGGCCACTATGGCTACACCTTC
- | TRBJ1-1 | TRBV10-3 | TRBD1 | CAIRAGQGAKKDTEAFF | TGTGCCATCAGGGCAGGACAGGGGGCGAAGAAGGACACTGAAGCTTTCTTT